This TCR beta chain was identified during a study of metastatic and nonmetastatic thyroid tumors. Study as a whole: The study looked at repertoires side by side in blood and in tumor or nodule tissue from malignant and benign thyroid patients.

Study-wide results and caveats: Reported TCR beta diversity, measured in blood and tumor, was significantly higher for malignant thyroid tumors than for benign nodules.

Germline V gene data show CDR1 as DFQATT and CDR2 as SNEGSKA (reference sequence). This CDR3 has 14 residues. With V trimmed by 8 bases and J by 3 bases, 9 bases remained unmatched. The entire patient cohort was treatment-naive prior to thyroid surgery. Original analysis: CDR3 differences across clinicopathological groups were used to build a distant-metastasis classifier for papillary thyroid cancer. TCRdb re-analyzed the PCR reads using MiXCR. The V and J calls come from TCRdb's annotation, not from the publication. The sample consists of a few thousand clones, under 30% of them appearing once. Regarding this clone: Its specificity is not known.

Input material: adjacent normal tissue. The source of this sequence is a female donor with papillary thyroid cancer or a benign thyroid nodule (not recorded which). Some clones in this sample may be carry-over from other donors' samples. V is TRBV20-1 and J is TRBJ2-4, with 8 nucleotides matching TRBD2. CDR3 protein: CSTYRAGGKNIQYF. The CDR3 nucleotides are TGCAGTACATACAGGGCGGGAGGCAAAAACATTCAGTACTTC.